The rows below give T cell receptor beta chains drawn from one sample of a study of identifying expanded T cells in peripheral blood. TCRdb keeps only in-frame clones here, not all; method: immunoSEQ multiplex PCR. Of about 81,000 clones detected, roughly 89% appear once; the ten largest clones hold roughly a fifth. Sequencing input: blood. All receptors derive from a person aged 18 to 75 in good health. Each CDR3 is given with its conserved first and last residue. The D gene is left open where the match is weak. Some rows have no size entry. The others give once, few or many, or a class for an expanded clone.

V	J	D	size	DNA	CDR3
TRBV6-1	TRBJ2-7	TRBD2	.	TGTGCCAGCAGTGAAGGACTAGCACCAGTGGGTCCTCGGTACTTC	CASSEGLAPVGPRYF
TRBV11-1	TRBJ1-4	TRBD1	.	TGTGCCAGCAGCGATGGGACAGGGGGCGTAACTAATGAAAAACTGTTTTTT	CASSDGTGGVTNEKLFF
TRBV7-3	TRBJ2-5	.	.	TGTGCCAGCAGCTTAGGGTTATTGGAGACCCAGTACTTC	CASSLGLLETQYF
TRBV7-2	TRBJ1-2	.	.	TGTGCCAGCAGCTTATCCTCCGATAACTATGGCTACACCTTC	CASSLSSDNYGYTF
TRBV6-1	TRBJ2-3	.	once	TGTGCCAGCAGTGTCGGACGGACAGATACGCAGTATTTT	CASSVGRTDTQYF
TRBV18	TRBJ2-7	TRBD2	.	TGTGCCAGCTCGCCGAGCGGGAGGGACTCCTACGAGCAGTACTTC	CASSPSGRDSYEQYF
TRBV9	TRBJ2-1	TRBD2	.	TGTGCCAGCAGCGTAACCGGGACTAGCGGGAGAATGCCCTACAATGAGCAGTTCTTC	CASSVTGTSGRMPYNEQFF
TRBV28	TRBJ1-1	.	.	TGTGCCAGCACCCTTGGGGGGGTCCGCCGTGAAGCTTTCTTT	CASTLGGVRREAFF
TRBV2	TRBJ2-7	TRBD2	.	TGTGCCAGCAGTGTGGGTCTAGCGGTCTACGAGCAGTACTTC	CASSVGLAVYEQYF
TRBV9	TRBJ1-2	.	.	TGTGCCAGCAGCGCCCGGGACGGAACTAACTATGGCTACACCTTC	CASSARDGTNYGYTF
TRBV29-1	TRBJ2-7	TRBD2	.	TGCAGCGTTTCGGGAGGGAGGGGATACGAGCAGTACTTC	CSVSGGRGYEQYF
TRBV7-8	TRBJ2-3	.	.	TGTGCCAGCAGCTTAGAGGAGACACAGGATACGCAGTATTTT	CASSLEETQDTQYF
TRBV11-1	TRBJ2-1	.	.	TGTGCCAGCAGCTTAAGCAATAGCCCCTACAATGAGCAGTTCTTC	CASSLSNSPYNEQFF
TRBV11-2	TRBJ2-7	.	.	TGTGCCAGCAGCCCTCGGGGTGGGGCCACAGGGATTATTACCTACGAGCAGTACTTC	CASSPRGGATGIITYEQYF
TRBV7-9	TRBJ2-2	TRBD2	.	TGTTCGAGCCGGCTAGCGGGGATAAGCCCCGGGGAGCTGTTTTTT	CSSRLAGISPGELFF
TRBV4-3	TRBJ2-1	TRBD2	.	TGCGCCAGCAGCCAAGATAGTGGGGGAGGGTTCAATGAGCAGTTCTTC	CASSQDSGGGFNEQFF
TRBV5-1	TRBJ1-4	.	.	TGCGCCAGCAGCTTGGCCGGCGGAGGTCGGAATGAAAAACTGTTTTTT	CASSLAGGGRNEKLFF
TRBV7-2	TRBJ1-1	.	.	TGTGCCAGCAGCTTACGAGGTGAGGGGACTGAAGCTTTCTTT	CASSLRGEGTEAFF
TRBV27	TRBJ2-6	.	.	TGTGCCAGCAGCCTGAAGGGGGGCGCCTCTGGGGCCAACGTCCTGACTTTC	CASSLKGGASGANVLTF
TRBV4-3	TRBJ2-7	.	.	TGCGCCAGCAGCTATCACAGTCTTCCCTCCTACGAGCAGTACTTC	CASSYHSLPSYEQYF
TRBV4-3	TRBJ2-1	.	.	TGCGCCAGCAGCAGGGACTGGGACAATGAGCAGTTCTTC	CASSRDWDNEQFF
TRBV21-1	TRBJ2-5	.	.	TGTGCCAGCAGCAAAGATGCACTCCGCCAAGAGACCCAGTACTTC	CASSKDALRQETQYF
TRBV5-1	TRBJ2-2	.	.	TGCGCCAGCAGCAATCCGGGACAGAACACCGGGGAGCTGTTTTTT	CASSNPGQNTGELFF
TRBV2	TRBJ2-5	.	.	TGTGCCAGCAGTACCCGACTAGACCAAGAGACCCAGTACTTC	CASSTRLDQETQYF
TRBV7-9	TRBJ1-4	.	.	TGTGCCAGCAGCCCGTCGACAGGAGGTGCAACTAATGAAAAACTGTTTTTT	CASSPSTGGATNEKLFF
TRBV6-6	TRBJ2-4	.	.	TGTGCCAGCAACGAAGGAGCCAAAAACATTCAGTACTTC	CASNEGAKNIQYF
TRBV2	TRBJ1-2	.	.	TGTGCCAGCAGTACTTACACCGCTAACTATGGCTACACCTTC	CASSTYTANYGYTF
TRBV19	TRBJ2-7	TRBD1	.	TGTGCCAGTAGTATCGGGACAGATTGGTACGAGCAGTACTTC	CASSIGTDWYEQYF
TRBV7-2	TRBJ2-1	.	.	TGTGCCAGCAGCGCCCGACTAGTTTTGAATGAGCAGTTCTTC	CASSARLVLNEQFF